This T cell receptor beta chain was captured by sequencing in a study of shared clonotypes between healthy human individuals. Study overall: A couple of women and three men aged 18 to 49 made up the donors.

Positively selected for CCR7, the CD45RO-negative cells used as naive CD8 cells excluded terminally differentiated effector memory CD45RA+ cells. General study points: Naive CD4 clonotype sharing across a few donors was approximately 5%. Genetic and exposure-history diversity was limited by the small donor number.

At deep level, the assay was performed. Libraries were prepared by immunoSEQ multiplex PCR; TCRdb keeps only in-frame clonotypes and omits some of them. Altogether about 2 million clones are present, roughly 94% being singletons, with the ten largest covering approximately 1.2%. V dropped 6 bases and J dropped 6 bases, with 9 bases sitting between them. In germline, CDR1 is SNHLY, CDR2 FYNNEI. There are 12 residues in the CDR3. This clone showed up many times. The antigen remains unidentified. The receptor comes from a man younger than 35 in good health. The sample was naive CD8+ T cells sorted from blood. The chain couples TRBV2 to TRBJ1-5; D unresolved. The CDR3 coding sequence is TGTGCCAGCAGCGATAGAGGTCAGCCCCAGCATTTT. Protein product: CASSDRGQPQHF.